This T cell receptor beta chain derives from a study of T cells after yellow fever vaccination. TCRdb re-called the 5' RACE reads with MiXCR, one entry per CDR3 protein. The sample has some 240,000 distinct CDR3 sequences, under 3.5% seen once; the top ten hold approximately 3.5%. Germline loops: CDR1 MGHDK, CDR2 SYGVNS. The CDR3 loop spans 13 amino acids. With 6 bases removed from V and 4 bases from J, the gap between germline ends came to 12 bases. This TCR came from a man younger than 30 who received the YFV17D yellow fever vaccine. This specimen was CD4+ T cells sorted from PBMCs, taken 10 days after the yellow fever booster vaccination. The rearrangement joins TRBV25-1 to TRBJ2-5; D is unresolved. The CDR3 here is CASREEVLETQYF. The CDR3 DNA reads TGTGCCAGCAGAGAAGAGGTGTTAGAGACCCAGTACTTC.